This T cell receptor (beta chain) was obtained from a study of shared clonotypes between healthy human individuals. Study outcomes and limitations: The generation probabilities recorded for non-shared clonotypes fell below those of clonotypes shared by all four donors.

Naive CD8 populations comprised CD45RO-negative cells positively selected for CCR7, excluding terminally differentiated effector memory CD45RA+ cells. Data came from immunoSEQ multiplex PCR; TCRdb stores just in-frame clones and leaves some out. Of hundreds of thousands of clones listed, over 90% were seen once; the top ten hold approximately 25%. Worth noting for this clone: The antigen is unknown. Other DNA variants within this sample encode the same CDR3.

Looked up from germline, CDR1 is LNHDA and CDR2 is SQIVND (reference sequence). The CDR3 consists of 13 residues. With 5 bases clipped from V and 7 bases from J, the junction kept 6 bases outside the gene matches. Sample: naive CD8+ T cells sorted from blood. This chain joins TRBV19 and TRBJ1-2; 8 bases are shared with TRBD1. This receptor was identified in a man younger than 45 in good health. The CDR3 region is CASSPGQGSGYTF. The CDR3 DNA sequence: TGTGCCAGTAGTCCTGGACAGGGCTCTGGCTACACCTTC.